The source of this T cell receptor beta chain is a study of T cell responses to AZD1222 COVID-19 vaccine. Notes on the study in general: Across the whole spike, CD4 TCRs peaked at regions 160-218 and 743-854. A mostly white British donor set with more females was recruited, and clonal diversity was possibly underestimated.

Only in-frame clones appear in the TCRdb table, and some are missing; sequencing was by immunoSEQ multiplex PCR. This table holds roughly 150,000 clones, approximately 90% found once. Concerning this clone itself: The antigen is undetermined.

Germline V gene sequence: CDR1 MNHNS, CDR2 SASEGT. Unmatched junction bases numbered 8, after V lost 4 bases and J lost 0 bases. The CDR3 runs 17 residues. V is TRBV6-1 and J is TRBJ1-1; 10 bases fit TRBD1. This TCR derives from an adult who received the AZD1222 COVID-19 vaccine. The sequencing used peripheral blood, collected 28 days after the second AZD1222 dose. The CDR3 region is CASSGGQGSGMNTEAFF. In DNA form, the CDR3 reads TGTGCCAGCAGTGGGGGACAGGGGTCGGGAATGAACACTGAAGCTTTCTTT.